This T cell receptor (beta chain) was identified during a study of T cell repertoires in cytomegalovirus infection. This clonotype has more than one count but fewer than ten. Its matching antigen is unknown. V lost 0 bases to trimming and J lost 0 bases; unmatched junction nucleotides: 4. Germline V lookup: CDR1 LGHNA, CDR2 YSLEER. The CDR3 loop spans 17 amino acids. Notes on the study in general: Dominant in the ex vivo response were TCR beta clonotypes restricted by HLA-C and specific for CMV.

Via MiXCR, TCRdb re-called the reads, giving one row per CDR3 protein. The sample includes some 900,000 distinct CDR3 sequences, less than 35% of them seen just once. This sequence joins TRBV4-3 and TRBJ2-3; TRBD2 matches 9 bases. Sample: cultured CD8+ T cells from PBMCs, taken from culture after CMV antigen stimulation. This receptor was taken from a human donor in good health (CMV status not recorded). Some clones in this sample may be carry-over from other donors' samples. CDR3 sequence (DNA): TGCGCCAGCAGCCAAGATACCCTAGCGGGGAGCACAGATACGCAGTATTTT. Amino acid sequence: CASSQDTLAGSTDTQYF.